This T cell receptor (beta chain) originates from a study of shared clonotypes between healthy human individuals. The CDR3 is made up of 16 amino acids. Generated by immunoSEQ multiplex PCR, the TCRdb table keeps only in-frame clones and is missing some. Of approximately 88,000 clones listed, 60% to 75% are singletons. This clone was recorded a few times. Adults of Caucasian background living in Nashville, Tennessee made up all donors. Sequencing input: memory CD8+ T cells sorted from blood. The subset was: CD45RO+ cells pooled with CCR7-negative TemRA cells. This TCR was recovered from a man aged 30 to 45 in good health. The rearrangement joins TRBV1 to TRBJ2-7; TRBD1, the D gene given by the table, was not confirmed from the DNA. TRBV1 is tagged as a pseudogene. In nucleotides, the CDR3 is TGCACCAGCAGCCAAGATTGGGACAGGGGGCCCTACGAGCAGTACTTC. Translated, it gives CTSSQDWDRGPYEQYF.